The 31 T cell receptor beta chains given below trace back to one sample, sequenced in a study of blood T cell repertoires in COVID-19. Data came from immunoSEQ multiplex PCR; TCRdb stores just in-frame clones and leaves some out. The repertoire includes 100,000 to 120,000 clones, under 75% of them detected once, and over 6% sits in the top ten. The sequenced sample was peripheral blood. These receptors were collected from a woman aged 55-70 years with acute or convalescent COVID-19.

This clone was seen a handful of times. The chain recombines TRBV10-3 with TRBJ2-1; D remains unclear. Germline V gene data show CDR1 as ENHRY and CDR2 as SYGVKD. The CDR3 totals 13 residues. With 3 bases removed from V and 10 bases from J, the gap between germline ends came to 13 bases. CDR3 in amino acids: CAISDPPLPEQFF. DNA for the CDR3: TGTGCCATCAGTGACCCCCCCCTCCCGGAGCAGTTCTTC.

The chain couples TRBV18 to TRBJ2-2; 12 nucleotides align to TRBD1. Germline V gives CDR1 KGHSH, CDR2 LQKENI. The V gene end was trimmed by 2 bases and the J gene end by 6 bases; junction bases not matched to a gene: 10. The CDR3 sequence is 18 residues long. CDR3 in amino acids: CASSPNFPGTGGSGELFF. The CDR3, as DNA: TGTGCCAGCTCACCAAACTTTCCCGGGACAGGGGGCTCCGGGGAGCTGTTTTTT.

The rearrangement joins TRBV5-6 to TRBJ2-7, with 7 bases aligning to TRBD1. V was clipped by 6 bases and J by 4 bases; unmatched bases: 7. The CDR3 has 13 amino acids. Germline CDR1 reads SGHDT; CDR2 reads YYEEEE. CDR3 protein: CASNPGTVYEQYF. DNA for the CDR3: TGTGCCAGCAACCCCGGGACAGTATACGAGCAGTACTTC.

This chain links TRBV9 with TRBJ2-3; tentatively, D is TRBD2 (7 bases). The V gene lost 1 base and the J gene lost 4 bases, with 19 bases spanning the gap. CDR1 and CDR2 from the germline V gene are SGDLS and YYNGEE. CDR3 size: 17 residues. CDR3 region: CASSVFGGPGKADTQYF. In DNA, the CDR3 is TGTGCCAGCAGCGTATTCGGGGGGCCCGGGAAGGCAGATACGCAGTATTTT.

A few counts support this clone. The chain couples TRBV24-1 to TRBJ2-3; 9 bases match TRBD1. The CDR3 extends over 17 amino acids. Germline V gives CDR1 KGHDR, CDR2 SFDVKD. The V gene end was trimmed by 4 bases and the J gene end by 1 base; junction bases not matched to a gene: 8. The CDR3 DNA sequence: TGTGCCACCAGTGACCGATCACAGGGGGCCCGCACAGATACGCAGTATTTT. Its protein product is CATSDRSQGARTDTQYF.

V is TRBV9 and J is TRBJ2-3; 8 bases map to TRBD2. Germline CDR1 and CDR2: SGDLS and YYNGEE. There are 16 residues in the CDR3. V lost 4 bases to trimming and J lost 3 bases; unmatched junction nucleotides: 10. CDR3 amino acids: CASSLAGGGQTDTQYF. For the CDR3, the DNA is TGTGCCAGCAGCCTCGCGGGCGGGGGGCAGACAGATACGCAGTATTTT.

V is TRBV19 and J is TRBJ1-4; D call uncertain. Germline V lookup: CDR1 LNHDA, CDR2 SQIVND (reference sequence). The CDR3 sequence is 15 residues long. V was shortened by 1 base and J by 5 bases, with 11 bases between the two germline ends. The CDR3 loop reads CASSIGAEVNEKLFF. The DNA of the CDR3 is TGTGCCAGTAGTATAGGTGCAGAGGTGAATGAAAAACTGTTTTTT.

The chain couples TRBV24-1 to TRBJ1-2; 12 bases are a match to TRBD1. The CDR3 length is 15 residues. Unmatched junction bases numbered 3, after V lost 5 bases and J lost 3 bases. From germline, CDR1 is KGHDR and CDR2 SFDVKD. This CDR3 reads CATSGGQGADYGYTF. The CDR3, as DNA: TGTGCCACCAGTGGGGGACAGGGGGCGGACTATGGCTACACCTTC.

The CDR3 DNA is TGTGCCAGCAGCAAAGATAGAACAGGAGTACGAATCTATAGCAATCAGCCCCAGCATTTT. Its protein is CASSKDRTGVRIYSNQPQHF. V is TRBV21-1 and J is TRBJ1-5; TRBD1 was called by the table and not checked on the DNA. TRBV21-1 is classified as a pseudogene. The CDR3 covers 20 residues.

The table lists this clone with a few counts. CDR3 bases: TGTGCCAGCAGCCAGCAGGGGATCGACGAGCAGTACTTC. As protein: CASSQQGIDEQYF. The chain uses TRBV7-3 and TRBJ2-7; D is perhaps TRBD1 (6 bases). Germline V CDR1 and CDR2: SGHTA, FQGTGA. This CDR3 contains 13 residues. V was cut by 5 bases and J by 5 bases, with 13 bases left in between.

This chain uses TRBV19 with TRBJ1-4; D ambiguous. CDR3 length: 16 residues. CDR1 and CDR2 from the germline V gene are LNHDA and SQIVND (reference sequence). The germline V and J ends were trimmed by 6 bases and 8 bases, with 22 bases remaining between them. The CDR3 spells CASRRGFEGRSEKLFF. The CDR3 DNA reads as TGTGCCAGTAGGAGAGGATTTGAGGGCAGGTCCGAAAAACTGTTTTTT.

The J gene is TRBJ2-7, the V gene TRBV7-2; possible D gene TRBD1, 6 bases. This CDR3 is built from 15 residues. Germline loops: CDR1 SGHTA, CDR2 FQGNSA. Trimming took off 3 bases at V and 7 bases at J, with 19 bases between the two ends. The CDR3 region is CASSFSGTPLREQYF. The CDR3, as DNA: TGTGCCAGCAGCTTTTCCGGGACACCTCTACGGGAGCAGTACTTC.

This clone was counted once. The chain combines TRBV7-8 with TRBJ1-1; a weak D match, TRBD1 (6 bases). Germline values: CDR1 SGHVS, CDR2 FQNEAQ. V lost 0 bases to trimming and J lost 4 bases, with 15 bases between them. This CDR3 is built from 16 residues. DNA for the CDR3: TGTGCCAGCAGCTTAGCGGGCAGGGGCTTGAGCACTGAAGCTTTCTTT. Protein product: CASSLAGRGLSTEAFF. Supplemented by reference TRBV7-8 and TRBJ1-1, the full variable domain reads GAGVSQSPRYKVAKRGQDVALRCDPISGHVSLFWYQQALGQGPEFLTYFQNEAQLDKSGLPSDRFFAERPEGSVSTLKIQRTQQEDSAVYLCASSLAGRGLSTEAFFGQGTRLTVV.

V is TRBV5-4 and J is TRBJ1-4; D possibly corresponds to TRBD1 (6 bases). The V and J ends lost 0 bases and 4 bases respectively, with 10 bases between them. The CDR3 contains 15 residues. Germline V gene sequence: CDR1 SGHNT, CDR2 YYREEE (reference sequence). The DNA for the CDR3 is TGTGCCAGCAGCTTGGCAGGGGCGCGTAATGAAAAACTGTTTTTT. Its translation is CASSLAGARNEKLFF.

V and J are TRBV3-1 (or the pseudogene TRBV3-2) and TRBJ2-3; 9 bases map to TRBD2. Germline-derived CDR1 and CDR2 are LGHDT and YNNKEL (reference sequence). The junction had 6 bases not matched to a gene; V was cut back by 3 bases and J by 2 bases. The CDR3 runs 16 residues. CDR3 residues: CASSQGAGGTTDTQYF. The CDR3 region has the DNA TGTGCCAGCAGCCAGGGAGCGGGGGGAACCACAGATACGCAGTATTTT.

This chain links TRBV14 with TRBJ1-4, with TRBD1 as a possible D gene (5 bases). The length of the CDR3 is 15 residues. V lost 4 bases to trimming and J lost 6 bases, with 15 bases between them. Germline CDR1 and CDR2: SGHDN and FVKESK. CDR3 in amino acids: CASSLQGIMDEKLFF. The CDR3 region has the DNA TGTGCCAGCAGCCTTCAGGGTATAATGGATGAAAAACTGTTTTTT.

The sample holds a few counts of this clone. CDR3 protein: CASSQGYIDTYYSPLHF. The CDR3 bases are TGCGCCAGCAGCCAAGGGTATATAGACACGTACTATTCACCCCTCCACTTT. The rearrangement links TRBV4-3 to TRBJ1-6, with D hard to call. CDR1 and CDR2 (germline): LGHNA, YSLEER. Trimming took 1 base from V and 8 from J, leaving 18 bases between them. This CDR3 has 17 residues.

The J gene is TRBJ2-6, the V gene TRBV2; 12 bases match TRBD2. The CDR3 loop spans 14 amino acids. Per germline, CDR1 SNHLY and CDR2 FYNNEI. V lost 6 bases and J lost 12; bases outside the gene matches: 6. CDR3 loop: CASSWTSGESVLTF. The CDR3 nucleotides are TGTGCCAGCAGCTGGACTAGCGGGGAATCCGTCCTGACTTTC.

This clone came up a few times. The gene calls are TRBV29-1 and TRBJ1-1; the D gene is possibly TRBD1 (6 bases). The germline V gene encodes CDR1 SQVTM and CDR2 ANQGSEA. The CDR3 totals 15 residues. The V and J ends lost 5 bases and 3 bases respectively, with 19 bases between them. The CDR3 sequence is CSVSSSPTGYTEAFF. CDR3 nucleotide sequence: TGCAGCGTTTCTTCCTCCCCTACAGGGTACACTGAAGCTTTCTTT.

This rearrangement joins TRBV27 to TRBJ2-7, with 7 bases matching TRBD1. V was clipped by 5 bases and J by 4 bases; unmatched bases: 8. In germline, CDR1 is MNHEY, CDR2 SMNVEV (reference sequence). The CDR3 has 14 amino acids. CDR3 protein: CASSRTGFLYEQYF. The DNA for the CDR3 is TGTGCCAGCAGTAGGACAGGTTTTCTGTACGAGCAGTACTTC.

There are a few counts of this clone. The gene calls are TRBV11-2 and TRBJ1-1, with D uncertain. Germline V CDR1 and CDR2: SGHAT, FQNNGV. CDR3 length: 14 residues. The V end lost 1 base, the J end lost 1 base, and 7 bases lay between the germline ends. CDR3 sequence reads: CASSLGHRNTEAFF. CDR3 DNA: TGTGCCAGCAGCTTAGGTCATAGGAACACTGAAGCTTTCTTT.

This sequence joins TRBV11-3 and TRBJ1-1; D unresolved. Germline CDR1 reads SGHNT; CDR2 reads YENEEA. Trimming stripped 1 base from V and 3 bases from J, with 9 bases between. This CDR3 spans 14 amino acids. For the CDR3, the DNA is TGTGCCAGCAGCTTAGGCCCGCGGGACACTGAAGCTTTCTTT. This codes for CASSLGPRDTEAFF.

The V call is TRBV5-1, the J call TRBJ1-1; 7 bases agree with TRBD1. The CDR3 consists of 14 residues. The germline V gene encodes CDR1 SGHRS and CDR2 YFSETQ. The V and J ends lost 3 bases and 6 bases, in that order; junction bases with no gene match: 8. CDR3 in amino acids: CASSSDRVFSEAFF. For the CDR3, the DNA is TGCGCCAGCAGCTCAGACAGGGTGTTCTCTGAAGCTTTCTTT. The whole variable domain, remainder taken from reference TRBV5-1 and TRBJ1-1, is KAGVTQTPRYLIKTRGQQVTLSCSPISGHRSVSWYQQTPGQGLQFLFEYFSETQRNKGNFPGRFSGRQFSNSRSEMNVSTLELGDSALYLCASSSDRVFSEAFFGQGTRLTVV.

This chain joins TRBV20-1 and TRBJ2-5, with 8 bases aligning to TRBD2. Germline V gene data show CDR1 as DFQATT and CDR2 as SNEGSKA (reference sequence). After removal of 3 bases from V and 6 bases from J, the junction contained 12 bases not matched to a gene. The CDR3 sequence is 15 residues long. The CDR3 region has the DNA TGCAGTGCTAGTTTTAGCGGGGTCTCTTCGAAGACCCAGTACTTC. Translating it yields CSASFSGVSSKTQYF.

The V call is TRBV19, the J call TRBJ1-4, with D hard to call. The CDR3 spans 19 residues. The germline CDR1 and CDR2 sequences are LNHDA and SQIVND (reference sequence). V lost 5 bases, J lost 0 bases, and 22 bases lay in between. CDR3 nucleotide sequence: TGTGCCAGTAGTCTACCCTTTGGCTTCGGGAGACCAACTAATGAAAAACTGTTTTTT. It yields the protein CASSLPFGFGRPTNEKLFF.

The gene calls are TRBV29-1 and TRBJ2-1; the match to TRBD1 covers 7 bases. The CDR3 loop spans 14 amino acids. J lost 5 bases, V lost 4 bases, and 8 bases had no gene match. The germline CDR1 and CDR2 sequences are SQVTM and ANQGSEA. The CDR3 reads CSVAGPGGNNEQFF. DNA of the CDR3: TGCAGCGTTGCCGGTCCAGGGGGAAACAATGAGCAGTTCTTC.

V gene TRBV4-3 combines with J gene TRBJ1-4; 9 bases align to TRBD1. Germline V gene sequence: CDR1 LGHNA, CDR2 YSLEER. This CDR3 is 15 amino acids long. V gave up 4 bases and J gave up 8 bases; unmatched junction bases: 8. CDR3 coding DNA: TGCGCCAGCAGCCTCGAGGGACAGGGAGGAGAAAAACTGTTTTTT. Its translation is CASSLEGQGGEKLFF.

This clone was found many times. The CDR3: CASSSPGQGSSYEQYF. The CDR3 DNA sequence: TGTGCCAGCAGCTCCCCGGGACAGGGAAGCTCCTACGAGCAGTACTTC. V and J are TRBV5-6 and TRBJ2-7, with 9 positions matching TRBD1. The CDR3 totals 16 residues. Looked up from germline, CDR1 is SGHDT and CDR2 is YYEEEE. V trimming: 3 bases; J trimming: 0 bases; junction bases outside the gene matches: 7.

The chain recombines TRBV10-3 with TRBJ2-7; D may be TRBD1 (5 bases). CDR3 length: 13 amino acids. V was trimmed by 7 bases and J by 2 bases, leaving 12 bases between them. Germline CDR1 ENHRY, CDR2 SYGVKD. The DNA of the CDR3 is TGTGCCATCACAGACAGAGAAACCTACGAGCAGTACTTC. Translated: CAITDRETYEQYF.

This clone was seen at least ten times. This chain connects TRBV18 to TRBJ1-5; TRBD1 matches at 8 bases. The germline V gene has CDR1 KGHSH and CDR2 LQKENI. V lost 3 bases, J lost 6 bases, and 10 bases stayed unmatched. The CDR3 runs 16 residues. In nucleotides, the CDR3 is TGTGCCAGCTCACCTCTCGGAGGACAGGGAGGTCAGCCCCAGCATTTT. It specifies CASSPLGGQGGQPQHF.

The gene calls are TRBV18 and TRBJ1-4; TRBD1 matches 8 bases. The CDR3 loop spans 15 amino acids. Germline assignment: CDR1 KGHSH and CDR2 LQKENI. Losses at the gene ends were 3 bases for V and 7 bases for J; bases not matched to a gene: 7. As DNA, the CDR3 is TGTGCCAGCTCACCGGACAGGGAGGCTCGTGAAAAACTGTTTTTT. Translating it yields CASSPDREAREKLFF.